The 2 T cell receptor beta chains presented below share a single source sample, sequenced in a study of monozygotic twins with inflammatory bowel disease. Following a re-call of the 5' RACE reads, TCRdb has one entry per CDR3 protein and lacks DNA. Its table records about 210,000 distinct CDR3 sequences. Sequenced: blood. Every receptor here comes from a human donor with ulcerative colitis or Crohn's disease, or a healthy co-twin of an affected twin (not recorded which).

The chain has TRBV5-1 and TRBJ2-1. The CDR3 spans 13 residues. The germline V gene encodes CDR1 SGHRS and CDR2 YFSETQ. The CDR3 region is CASSLGAYNEQFF. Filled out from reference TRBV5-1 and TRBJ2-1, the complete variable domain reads KAGVTQTPRYLIKTRGQQVTLSCSPISGHRSVSWYQQTPGQGLQFLFEYFSETQRNKGNFPGRFSGRQFSNSRSEMNVSTLELGDSALYLCASSLGAYNEQFFGPGTRLTVL.

This CDR3 is CASSPRTRMNTEAFF. The chain joins TRBV6-1 to TRBJ1-1. The CDR3 is 15 residues long. Germline V CDR1 and CDR2: MNHNS, SASEGT.